What follows describes a single TCR beta chain. The data stem from a study of blood T cell repertoires in COVID-19. Study information: Whether acute or convalescent, the COVID-19 samples came from the United States, Italy and Spain.

Germline V gene sequence: CDR1 SGHNT, CDR2 YYREEE (reference sequence). V was pared by 2 bases and J by 10 bases, with 16 bases between. This CDR3 is built from 14 residues. The cohort comprised adults aged roughly 18 to 95 years residing in approximately 22 US areas. Recovery among Cohort 3 donors was established by two negative PCRs, clearance, or symptom resolution. Per the original methods: Amplification of reference gene primers was used by the study to estimate nucleated cell counts. Using immunoSEQ multiplex PCR, the repertoire was profiled, and TCRdb retains in-frame clones only, with some absent. The DNA gave D and trimming, while V, J and clone size come from that table. Among approximately 440,000 clones listed, about nine tenths were seen once.

This receptor was obtained from a woman between 18 and 30 years old who had recovered from COVID-19. The chain is built from TRBV5-4 and TRBJ2-1, with D unclear. Sequenced: PBMCs or T cells enriched from blood (not recorded which). Here the CDR3 DNA reads TGTGCCAGCAGCTTAGGTGCGACCGCGGAGGAGCAGTTCTTC. Translation gives CASSLGATAEEQFF.